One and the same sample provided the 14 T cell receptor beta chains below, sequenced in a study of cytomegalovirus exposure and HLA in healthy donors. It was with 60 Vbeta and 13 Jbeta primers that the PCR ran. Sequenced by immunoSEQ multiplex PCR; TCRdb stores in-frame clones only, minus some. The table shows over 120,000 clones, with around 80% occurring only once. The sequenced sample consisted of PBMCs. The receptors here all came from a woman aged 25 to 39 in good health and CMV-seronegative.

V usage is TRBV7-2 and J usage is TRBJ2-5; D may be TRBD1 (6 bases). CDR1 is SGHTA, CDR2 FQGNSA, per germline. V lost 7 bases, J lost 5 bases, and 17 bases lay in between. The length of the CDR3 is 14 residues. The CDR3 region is CASTQLEQGETQYF. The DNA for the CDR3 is TGTGCCAGCACCCAACTCGAGCAGGGGGAGACCCAGTACTTC.

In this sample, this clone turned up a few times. This chain's CDR3 is CASSRTSGGYEQYF. CDR3 DNA sequence: TGTGCCAGCAGTAGGACTAGCGGGGGGTACGAGCAGTACTTC. The gene calls are TRBV6-5 and TRBJ2-7; TRBD2 aligns across 14 bases. In germline, CDR1 is MNHEY, CDR2 SVGAGI. This CDR3 region has 14 residues. V dropped 5 bases and J dropped 4; count of bases not matched to a gene: 1.

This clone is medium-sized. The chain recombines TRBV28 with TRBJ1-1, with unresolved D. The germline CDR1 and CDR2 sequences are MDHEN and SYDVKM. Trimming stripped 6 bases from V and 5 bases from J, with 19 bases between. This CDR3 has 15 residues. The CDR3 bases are TGTGCCAGCAGCTCCTCCCGGGGAATGATTACTGAAGCTTTCTTT. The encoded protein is CASSSSRGMITEAFF.

This CDR3 is CAIRRAGGAETQYF. CDR3 sequence (DNA): TGTGCCATCAGGAGGGCGGGGGGCGCAGAGACCCAGTACTTC. The chain employs TRBV10-3 and TRBJ2-5; 8 nucleotides agree with TRBD2. The germline CDR1 and CDR2 sequences are ENHRY and SYGVKD. V lost 6 bases, J lost 4 bases, and 7 bases stayed unmatched. The CDR3 has 14 residues.

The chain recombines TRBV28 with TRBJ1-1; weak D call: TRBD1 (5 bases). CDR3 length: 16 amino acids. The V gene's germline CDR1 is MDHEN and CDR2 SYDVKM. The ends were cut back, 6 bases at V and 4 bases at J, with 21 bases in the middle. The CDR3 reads CASSPISTYRGTEAFF. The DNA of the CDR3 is TGTGCCAGCAGCCCTATCTCGACATATAGGGGCACTGAAGCTTTCTTT.

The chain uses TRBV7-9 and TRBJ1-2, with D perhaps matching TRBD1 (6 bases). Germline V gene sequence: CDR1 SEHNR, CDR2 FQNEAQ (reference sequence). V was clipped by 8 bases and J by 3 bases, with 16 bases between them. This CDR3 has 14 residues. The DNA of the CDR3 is TGTGCCAGCGGGCGGGGGCCGTATGACTATGGCTACACCTTC. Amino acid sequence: CASGRGPYDYGYTF.

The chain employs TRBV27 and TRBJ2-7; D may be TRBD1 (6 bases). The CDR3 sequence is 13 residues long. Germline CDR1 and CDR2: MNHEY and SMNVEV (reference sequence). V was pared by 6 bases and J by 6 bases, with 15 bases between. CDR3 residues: CASRAGVWGEQYF. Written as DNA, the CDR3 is TGTGCCAGCAGGGCAGGGGTGTGGGGCGAGCAGTACTTC.

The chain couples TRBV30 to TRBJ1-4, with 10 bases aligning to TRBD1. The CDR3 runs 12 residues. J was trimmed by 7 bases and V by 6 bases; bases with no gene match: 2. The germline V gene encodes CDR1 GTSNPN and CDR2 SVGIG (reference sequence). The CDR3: CACRDRGEKLFF. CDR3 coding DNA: TGTGCCTGTCGGGACAGGGGTGAAAAACTGTTTTTT.

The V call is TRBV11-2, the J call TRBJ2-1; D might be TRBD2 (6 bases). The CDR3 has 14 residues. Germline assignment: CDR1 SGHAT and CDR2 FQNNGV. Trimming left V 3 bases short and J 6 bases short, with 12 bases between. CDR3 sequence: CASSFSWRGNEQFF. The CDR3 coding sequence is TGTGCCAGCAGCTTCTCCTGGCGGGGCAATGAGCAGTTCTTC.

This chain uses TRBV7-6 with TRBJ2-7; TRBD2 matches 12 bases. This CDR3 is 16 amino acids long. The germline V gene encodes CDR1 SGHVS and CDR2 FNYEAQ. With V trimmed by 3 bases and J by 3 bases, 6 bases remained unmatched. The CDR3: CASSLSTSGRVYEQYF. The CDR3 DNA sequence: TGTGCCAGCAGCTTGTCGACTAGCGGGAGAGTCTACGAGCAGTACTTC.

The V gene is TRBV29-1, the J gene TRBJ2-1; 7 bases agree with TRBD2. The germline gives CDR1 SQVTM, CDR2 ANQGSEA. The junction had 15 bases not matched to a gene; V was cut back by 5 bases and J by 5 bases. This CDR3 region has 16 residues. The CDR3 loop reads CSVTSWGGVGDNEQFF. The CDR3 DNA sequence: TGCAGCGTTACCTCATGGGGGGGGGTTGGAGACAATGAGCAGTTCTTC.

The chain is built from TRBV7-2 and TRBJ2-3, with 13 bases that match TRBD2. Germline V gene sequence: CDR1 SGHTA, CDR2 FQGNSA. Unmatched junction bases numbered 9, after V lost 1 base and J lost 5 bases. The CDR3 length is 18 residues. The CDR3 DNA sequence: TGTGCCAGCAGCTTAGTCGGCCGGGGACTAGCGGGGCGAGATACGCAGTATTTT. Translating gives CASSLVGRGLAGRDTQYF.

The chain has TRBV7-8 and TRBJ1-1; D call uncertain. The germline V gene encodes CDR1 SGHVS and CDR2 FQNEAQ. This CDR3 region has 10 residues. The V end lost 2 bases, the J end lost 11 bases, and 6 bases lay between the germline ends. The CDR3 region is CASSLSEAFF. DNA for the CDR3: TGTGCCAGCAGCTTAAGCGAGGCTTTCTTT.

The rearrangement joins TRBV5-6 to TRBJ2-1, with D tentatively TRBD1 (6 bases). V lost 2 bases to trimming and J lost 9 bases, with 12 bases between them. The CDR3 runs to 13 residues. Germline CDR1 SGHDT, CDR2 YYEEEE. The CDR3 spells CASSLIQGIEQFF. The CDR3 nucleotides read TGTGCCAGCAGCTTAATACAGGGAATTGAGCAGTTCTTC.